This passage covers 21 T cell receptor beta chains from one sample sequenced in a study of neoadjuvant anti-PD-1 for oral cavity cancer. The table came from immunoSEQ multiplex PCR; TCRdb's copy has only in-frame clones and leaves some out. The table shows about 72,000 clones, with 83% occurring only once. Sequencing was performed on PBMCs, taken before nivolumab (anti-PD-1) treatment. These receptors were taken from a person between 40 and 85 years old with oral cavity squamous cell carcinoma.

This chain connects TRBV11-2 to TRBJ2-1; D is ambiguous. The V end lost 5 bases, the J end lost 7 bases, and 12 bases lay between the germline ends. Germline V gene lookup returns CDR1 SGHAT and CDR2 FQNNGV. The CDR3 totals 13 residues. CDR3 loop: CASSPGSGNEQFF. For the CDR3, the DNA is TGTGCCAGCAGCCCCGGGTCTGGGAATGAGCAGTTCTTC.

CDR3 loop: CASSLGDTDTQYF. The CDR3 DNA reads TGTGCCAGCAGTCTAGGGGACACAGATACGCAGTATTTT. The chain has TRBV9 and TRBJ2-3; a weak D match, TRBD1 (5 bases). V gave up 5 bases and J gave up 2 bases, with 9 bases separating them. The CDR3 sequence is 13 residues long. CDR1 and CDR2 (germline): SGDLS, YYNGEE.

The chain links TRBV18 to TRBJ1-5; maybe TRBD1 (5 bases). V was pared by 6 bases and J by 0 bases, with 6 bases between. The CDR3 has 13 residues. In germline, CDR1 is KGHSH, CDR2 LQKENI. CDR3 bases: TGTGCCAGCTCTGACAGTAGCAATCAGCCCCAGCATTTT. It yields the protein CASSDSSNQPQHF.

In its sample, this clone was seen once. This chain links TRBV7-8 with TRBJ1-3, with D possibly being TRBD1 (6 bases). The CDR3 sequence is 16 residues long. V dropped 6 bases and J dropped 0 bases, with 15 bases sitting between them. The germline V gene encodes CDR1 SGHVS and CDR2 FQNEAQ. CDR3 DNA sequence: TGTGCCAGCAGTTTAACACAGGGCAGCTCTGGAAACACCATATATTTT. Translating it yields CASSLTQGSSGNTIYF.

V usage is TRBV4-2 and J usage is TRBJ2-3, with a tentative D call TRBD2 (6 bases). The V and J ends lost 2 bases and 4 bases respectively, with 19 bases between them. This CDR3 region has 17 residues. The germline CDR1 and CDR2 sequences are LGHNA and YNFKEQ. The CDR3 loop reads CASSQHGLAGLADTQYF. DNA for the CDR3: TGTGCCAGCAGCCAACATGGGTTGGCGGGGCTAGCAGATACGCAGTATTTT.

CDR3 amino acids: CASTEGRNLEAFF. As DNA, the CDR3 is TGCGCCAGCACCGAGGGCCGGAACCTTGAAGCTTTCTTT. The J gene is TRBJ1-1, the V gene TRBV5-1; no clear D. The CDR3 spans 13 residues. With 6 bases removed from V and 7 bases from J, the gap between germline ends came to 16 bases. Germline CDR1 SGHRS, CDR2 YFSETQ.

V and J are TRBV28 and TRBJ2-1; D might be TRBD2 (6 bases). With 10 bases removed from V and 4 bases from J, the gap between germline ends came to 20 bases. Germline values: CDR1 MDHEN, CDR2 SYDVKM. The CDR3 length is 15 residues. The CDR3 DNA follows: TGTGCCATTAGTACGATAGCGGAAAAATACAATGAGCAGTTCTTC. Its protein product is CAISTIAEKYNEQFF.

The rearrangement joins TRBV6-1 to TRBJ1-1; 10 bases map to TRBD1. This CDR3 has 14 residues. In germline, CDR1 is MNHNS, CDR2 SASEGT. V was clipped by 9 bases and J by 4 bases; unmatched bases: 8. CDR3 region: CASRDRGLGTEAFF. The CDR3 DNA sequence: TGTGCCAGTAGGGACAGGGGATTGGGCACTGAAGCTTTCTTT.

Only a few counts were recorded for this clone. The chain employs TRBV18 and TRBJ2-7; the match to TRBD2 covers 8 bases. J lost 0 bases, V lost 6 bases, and 7 bases had no gene match. This CDR3 contains 15 residues. CDR1 and CDR2 from the germline V gene are KGHSH and LQKENI. CDR3 region: CASSREGSPSYEQYF. The CDR3 DNA reads as TGTGCCAGCTCTCGGGAGGGATCCCCCTCCTACGAGCAGTACTTC.

This clone was observed once. The V gene is TRBV2, the J gene TRBJ1-5; 7 bases are a match to TRBD1. This CDR3 has 14 residues. Germline CDR1 reads SNHLY; CDR2 reads FYNNEI. V shed 6 bases, J shed 1 base, and the junction held 3 bases outside the gene matches. The CDR3 coding sequence is TGTGCCAGCAGCGCGGGACAGAGCAATCAGCCCCAGCATTTT. Residues: CASSAGQSNQPQHF.

This clone was observed a single time. The genes are TRBV6-5 and TRBJ1-1; D is ambiguous. Germline assignment: CDR1 MNHEY and CDR2 SVGAGI. The CDR3 runs to 15 residues. V lost 5 bases, J lost 5 bases, and 18 bases lay in between. The CDR3 DNA sequence: TGTGCCAGCAGTCCCAGGTACGAAGGAGGGACTGAAGCTTTCTTT. Protein: CASSPRYEGGTEAFF.

This sequence joins TRBV27 and TRBJ2-7; D gene uncertain. The V gene's germline CDR1 is MNHEY and CDR2 SMNVEV (reference sequence). V was pared by 9 bases and J by 3 bases, with 15 bases between. CDR3 length: 13 residues. The CDR3 loop is CASHLQGGYEQYF. CDR3 sequence (DNA): TGTGCCAGTCACCTCCAAGGTGGCTACGAGCAGTACTTC.

The V and J genes are TRBV5-1 and TRBJ2-1; D may be TRBD1 (5 bases). Per the germline V gene, CDR1 is SGHRS and CDR2 is YFSETQ. The CDR3 has 14 residues. V lost 2 bases to trimming and J lost 4 bases, with 10 bases between them. In DNA, the CDR3 is TGCGCCAGCAGCTTAGACAGCCTTTACAATGAGCAGTTCTTC. Protein product: CASSLDSLYNEQFF.

The genes are TRBV11-2 and TRBJ2-1; possibly TRBD1 for D (6 bases). This CDR3 is built from 15 residues. Germline loops: CDR1 SGHAT, CDR2 FQNNGV. Trimming shortened V by 5 bases and J by 7 bases, and 18 bases separated the two germline ends. CDR3 amino acids: CASSTTRGKGNEQFF. The CDR3 bases are TGTGCCAGCAGCACGACCAGGGGCAAAGGGAATGAGCAGTTCTTC.

CDR3 DNA: TGCGCCAGCAGCCAAGGTTACAATGAGCAGTTCTTC. Translated, it gives CASSQGYNEQFF. The chain uses TRBV4-1 and TRBJ2-1, with unresolved D. Per the germline V gene, CDR1 is MGHRA and CDR2 is YSYEKL. This CDR3 has 12 amino acids. The V gene lost 1 base and the J gene lost 4 bases, with 2 bases spanning the gap.

V gene TRBV28 combines with J gene TRBJ1-2; a possible D gene is TRBD1 (5 bases). Germline CDR1 is MDHEN and CDR2 is SYDVKM. CDR3 length: 15 residues. Trimming shortened V by 4 bases and J by 5 bases, and 17 bases separated the two germline ends. Here the CDR3 reads CASSSGGASPYGYTF. The CDR3 bases are TGTGCCAGCAGTTCCGGGGGAGCCTCACCTTATGGCTACACCTTC.

V is TRBV28 and J is TRBJ2-5, with D perhaps TRBD1 (5 bases). CDR3 size: 15 residues. The germline gives CDR1 MDHEN, CDR2 SYDVKM. Trimming shortened V by 1 base and J by 2 bases, and 11 bases separated the two germline ends. The CDR3, as DNA: TGTGCCAGCAGTTTATCCTCGGACATTCAAGAGACCCAGTACTTC. This encodes CASSLSSDIQETQYF.

Note on this clone: A read error may produce the germline difference seen at one junction end. This rearrangement joins TRBV2 to TRBJ2-5; D is uncertain. This CDR3 has 13 residues. The V gene's germline CDR1 is SNHLY and CDR2 FYNNEI. DNA for the CDR3: TGTGCCAGCAGTGAACTCCTCCAAGAGGCCCAGTACTTC. This sequence encodes CASSELLQEAQYF.

V gene TRBV5-1 combines with J gene TRBJ2-5; 9 nucleotides line up with TRBD1. The germline V gene encodes CDR1 SGHRS and CDR2 YFSETQ. After removal of 2 bases from V and 7 bases from J, the junction contained 6 bases not matched to a gene. This CDR3 region has 14 residues. CDR3 sequence: CASSLQGAIGTQYF. The CDR3 region has the DNA TGCGCCAGCAGCTTACAGGGGGCGATCGGGACCCAGTACTTC.

The V call is TRBV11-1, the J call TRBJ2-1, with TRBD2 identical over 8 bases. The CDR3 length is 19 residues. V was clipped by 1 base and J by 0 bases; unmatched bases: 11. The germline gives CDR1 SGHAT, CDR2 FQDESV (reference sequence). The CDR3 DNA sequence: TGTGCCAGCAGCTTAGGGTTGAACGGGGGGGCGAGCTCCTACAATGAGCAGTTCTTC. Amino acid sequence: CASSLGLNGGASSYNEQFF.

The chain combines TRBV5-6 with TRBJ2-5; D ambiguous. V gave up 1 base and J gave up 9 bases, with 13 bases separating them. The CDR3 extends over 13 amino acids. The V gene's germline CDR1 is SGHDT and CDR2 YYEEEE. The chain's CDR3 is CASSLHPQGPQYF. In DNA form, the CDR3 reads TGTGCCAGCAGCTTGCATCCCCAAGGGCCCCAGTACTTC.